This section outlines one TCR beta chain sequence together with its context. The germline V gene has CDR1 MNHNS and CDR2 SASEGT. J gave up 5 bases and V 6 bases, and 6 bases lay outside the gene matches. This CDR3 is 14 amino acids long. These data come from a study of regulatory T cells in long-lasting Graves disease. iRepertoire HTBI primers and Arm-PCR of CDR3 regions built TCR beta libraries. TCRdb analysed the multiplex PCR reads with MiXCR anew, one entry per CDR3 protein. This repertoire shows about 500,000 distinct CDR3 sequences, roughly 16% found once; its top ten account for less than 15%. Time point meaning: newly diagnosed GD, antithyroid drugs for less than 3 months. After RNA was extracted from PBMCs, the TCR library was made from it. These data also featured in a second study, about T cells in Graves' hyperthyroidism and ophthalmopathy.

The rearrangement joins TRBV6-1 to TRBJ1-2; 10 nucleotides line up with TRBD1. The sample here was peripheral blood mononuclear cells (PBMCs), taken at new diagnosis, from a patient treated with antithyroid drugs. This TCR derives from a man aged 40-49 years with Graves disease. CDR3 nucleotides: TGTGCCAGCAGGCGACAGGGGGCGATGTATGGCTACACCTTC. It yields the protein CASRRQGAMYGYTF.